The clone carrying this TCR beta chain occurred once. Methods used by the authors: Estimated nucleated cell counts came from reference gene primer amplification. Method: immunoSEQ multiplex PCR; TCRdb's copy keeps in-frame clones and lacks some. V and J calls and clone size are given by that table; D and trimming were obtained from the DNA. Here the sample spans about 66,000 clones, approximately 90% being singletons. The germline gives CDR1 LGHDT, CDR2 YNNKEL (reference sequence). The ends were cut back, 3 bases at V and 5 bases at J, with 13 bases in the middle. This CDR3 has 14 amino acids. The data derive from a study of blood T cell repertoires in COVID-19. Study overall: Sites in the United States, Italy and Spain provided acute and convalescent COVID-19 samples. PBMCs, B-cell-depleted T cells, or T cells provided the cDNA or gDNA that made up the material.

The sequencing input was peripheral blood. The receptor comes from a human donor in a cohort sampled during active COVID-19. V is TRBV3-1 (or the pseudogene TRBV3-2) and J is TRBJ2-5; TRBD2 might be the D (6 bases). The CDR3 nucleotides are TGTGCCAGCAGCCATCCGCCAGGGAGGGAGACCCAGTACTTC. This encodes CASSHPPGRETQYF.